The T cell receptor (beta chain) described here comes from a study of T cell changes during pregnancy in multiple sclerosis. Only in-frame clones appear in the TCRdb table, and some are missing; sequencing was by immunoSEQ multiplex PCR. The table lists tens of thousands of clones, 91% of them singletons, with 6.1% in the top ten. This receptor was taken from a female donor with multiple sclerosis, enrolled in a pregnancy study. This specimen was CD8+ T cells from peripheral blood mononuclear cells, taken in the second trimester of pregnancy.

The chain's CDR3 is CSVVVGVNEQFF. In DNA, the CDR3 is TGCAGCGTTGTTGTGGGAGTAAATGAGCAGTTCTTC. The chain uses TRBV29-1 and TRBJ2-1, with D possibly TRBD2 on 5 matching bases. CDR1 is SQVTM and CDR2 is ANQGSEA in the germline V gene. Trimming cost V 4 bases and J 7 bases, with 11 bases left between them. The CDR3 extends over 12 amino acids.